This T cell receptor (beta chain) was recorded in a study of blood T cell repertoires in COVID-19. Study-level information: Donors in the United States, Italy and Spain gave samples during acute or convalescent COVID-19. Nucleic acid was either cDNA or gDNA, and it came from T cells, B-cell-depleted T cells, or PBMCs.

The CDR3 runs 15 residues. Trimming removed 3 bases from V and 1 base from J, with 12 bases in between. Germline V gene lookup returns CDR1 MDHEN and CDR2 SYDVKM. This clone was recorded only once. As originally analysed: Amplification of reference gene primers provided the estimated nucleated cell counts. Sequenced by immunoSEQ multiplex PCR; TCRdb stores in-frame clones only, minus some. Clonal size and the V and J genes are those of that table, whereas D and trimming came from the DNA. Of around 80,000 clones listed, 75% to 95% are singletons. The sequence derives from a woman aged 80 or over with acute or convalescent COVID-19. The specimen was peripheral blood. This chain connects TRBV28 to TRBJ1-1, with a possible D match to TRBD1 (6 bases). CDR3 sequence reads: CASSFTQGRNTEAFF. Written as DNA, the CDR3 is TGTGCCAGCAGTTTCACACAGGGAAGGAACACTGAAGCTTTCTTT. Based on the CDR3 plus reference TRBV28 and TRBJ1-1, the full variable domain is DVKVTQSSRYLVKRTGEKVFLECVQDMDHENMFWYRQDPGLGLRLIYFSYDVKMKEKGDIPEGYSVSREKKERFSLILESASTNQTSMYLCASSFTQGRNTEAFFGQGTRLTVV.